The 31 T cell receptor beta chains presented below share a single source sample, sequenced in a study of T cell responses to AZD1222 COVID-19 vaccine. TCRdb's table, derived via immunoSEQ multiplex PCR, lists solely in-frame clones and lacks some. In the table there are around 140,000 clones, roughly 89% of which are singletons. Sequences were derived from peripheral blood, sampled on day 0 of AZD1222 vaccination. The source is an adult in good health.

The CDR3 is CASSPLGGTGNQPQHF. CDR3 nucleotides: TGTGCCAGCTCACCTCTTGGAGGGACAGGTAATCAGCCCCAGCATTTT. The chain joins TRBV18 to TRBJ1-5; 8 nucleotides line up with TRBD1. Trimming at V came to 3 bases and at J to 4 bases, leaving 8 bases not matched to a gene. Germline-derived CDR1 and CDR2 are KGHSH and LQKENI. The CDR3 has 16 amino acids. Together with reference TRBV18 and TRBJ1-5, the CDR3 gives the full variable domain: NAGVMQNPRHLVRRRGQEARLRCSPMKGHSHVYWYRQLPEEGLKFMVYLQKENIIDESGMPKERFSAEFPKEGPSILRIQQVVRGDSAAYFCASSPLGGTGNQPQHFGDGTRLSIL.

This chain links TRBV9 with TRBJ2-1; 8 nucleotides line up with TRBD1. The V segment lost 4 bases and the J segment 7 bases; nucleotides outside the gene matches: 7. Germline lookup yields CDR1 SGDLS and CDR2 YYNGEE. The CDR3 totals 14 residues. The CDR3: CASSTRQGRNEQFF. For the CDR3, the DNA is TGTGCCAGCAGCACCCGACAGGGGAGGAATGAGCAGTTCTTC.

CDR3 sequence: CASSWETGNYGYTF. For the CDR3, the DNA is TGTGCCAGCAGTTGGGAGACCGGGAACTATGGCTACACCTTC. This chain uses TRBV28 with TRBJ1-2, with D hard to call. The germline CDR1 and CDR2 sequences are MDHEN and SYDVKM. V was shortened by 4 bases and J by 2 bases, with 11 bases between the two germline ends. The CDR3 loop spans 14 amino acids.

The chain recombines TRBV4-1 with TRBJ1-1; D not resolved. Germline V CDR1 and CDR2: MGHRA, YSYEKL. CDR3 length equals 13 residues. V was trimmed by 7 bases and J by 1 base, leaving 10 bases between them. Here the CDR3 DNA reads TGCGCCAGCAAATTCATGGGGAACACTGAAGCTTTCTTT. This gives the protein CASKFMGNTEAFF.

This chain uses TRBV2 with TRBJ1-2; TRBD1 matches at 8 bases. Germline V lookup: CDR1 SNHLY, CDR2 FYNNEI. The CDR3 extends over 12 amino acids. V dropped 11 bases and J dropped 6; count of bases not matched to a gene: 8. CDR3 protein: CAREGQGDGYTF. In DNA form, the CDR3 reads TGTGCCCGGGAAGGACAGGGAGATGGCTACACCTTC.

The V and J genes are TRBV7-2 and TRBJ2-1; D unresolved. Germline CDR1 is SGHTA and CDR2 is FQGNSA. Trimming left V 3 bases short and J 6 bases short, with 24 bases between. The CDR3 is 18 residues long. The CDR3 DNA reads TGTGCCAGCAGCTTGGTCGACTCGTGGGGATATTATAGCAATGAGCAGTTCTTC. It encodes CASSLVDSWGYYSNEQFF.

V is TRBV7-9 and J is TRBJ2-1; 14 bases are shared with TRBD2. The ends lost 1 base at V and 7 bases at J; junction bases unmatched: 0. Germline values: CDR1 SEHNR, CDR2 FQNEAQ (reference sequence). The CDR3 sequence is 15 residues long. CDR3 residues: CASSLGTSGRNEQFF. DNA for the CDR3: TGTGCCAGCAGCTTAGGGACTAGCGGGAGGAATGAGCAGTTCTTC.

V is TRBV6-1 and J is TRBJ2-2; D not certain. The CDR3 is 14 residues long. The germline V and J ends were trimmed by 3 bases and 3 bases, with 8 bases remaining between them. Looked up from germline, CDR1 is MNHNS and CDR2 is SASEGT. The DNA for the CDR3 is TGTGCCAGCAGTGATTCGCCCTACACCGGGGAGCTGTTTTTT. Amino acid sequence: CASSDSPYTGELFF.

This rearrangement joins TRBV10-1 to TRBJ2-2; 11 bases are a match to TRBD2. Losses at the gene ends were 5 bases for V and 6 bases for J; bases not matched to a gene: 8. CDR3 length: 16 amino acids. Germline V gene data show CDR1 as WNHNN and CDR2 as SYGVQD (reference sequence). This CDR3 is CASSSHRLAGPGELFF. The CDR3 nucleotides are TGCGCCAGCAGTTCTCACCGACTAGCGGGACCCGGGGAGCTGTTTTTT.

The chain joins TRBV10-1 to TRBJ2-1, with TRBD2 matching 11 bases. J gave up 7 bases and V 6 bases, and 14 bases lay outside the gene matches. The germline CDR1 and CDR2 sequences are WNHNN and SYGVQD (reference sequence). The CDR3 extends over 17 amino acids. The CDR3 DNA reads as TGCGCCAGCAGCCTGTCCGGGACTAGCGGAATCCTGAATGAGCAGTTCTTC. Translating it yields CASSLSGTSGILNEQFF.

The chain carries TRBV7-9 and TRBJ2-1, with TRBD2 identical over 11 bases. Germline V gene sequence: CDR1 SEHNR, CDR2 FQNEAQ (reference sequence). This CDR3 has 16 residues. Trimming cost V 7 bases and J 4 bases; bases outside gene matches: 9. CDR3 region: CASTPRGTSGYNEQFF. The CDR3 nucleotides are TGTGCCAGCACCCCCCGCGGGACTAGCGGATACAATGAGCAGTTCTTC.

The rearrangement links TRBV19 to TRBJ1-1; TRBD1 aligns across 7 bases. Per the germline V gene, CDR1 is LNHDA and CDR2 is SQIVND (reference sequence). The V and J ends lost 1 base and 1 base, in that order; junction bases with no gene match: 0. The CDR3 is 14 amino acids. The CDR3 bases are TGTGCCAGTAGTATAGGACAGGGGAACACTGAAGCTTTCTTT. It yields the protein CASSIGQGNTEAFF.

The rearrangement links TRBV3-1 (or the pseudogene TRBV3-2) to TRBJ1-1, with D uncertain. V was cut by 4 bases and J by 1 base, with 13 bases left in between. The CDR3 sequence is 15 residues long. The germline gives CDR1 LGHDT, CDR2 YNNKEL (reference sequence). The CDR3 nucleotides are TGTGCCAGCAGCCTTGGCGGCGCGCCGAACACTGAAGCTTTCTTT. Amino acid sequence: CASSLGGAPNTEAFF.

The chain employs TRBV5-6 and TRBJ1-2, with D perhaps matching TRBD1 (5 bases). V lost 4 bases and J lost 8, with 12 bases in between. CDR3 length equals 12 residues. Germline V gene sequence: CDR1 SGHDT, CDR2 YYEEEE. The CDR3 nucleotides read TGTGCCAGCAGCCCACCCGGGGCCGGCTACACCTTC. It codes for CASSPPGAGYTF.

The rearrangement links TRBV15 to TRBJ2-7; D might be TRBD1 (5 bases). The CDR3 spans 14 residues. Looked up from germline, CDR1 is LNHNV and CDR2 is YYDKDF (reference sequence). V lost 2 bases to trimming and J lost 7 bases, with 15 bases between them. CDR3 sequence (DNA): TGTGCCACCAGCAGAAACCAAGGGGTTTCGGAGCAGTACTTC. Protein sequence: CATSRNQGVSEQYF.

The chain couples TRBV11-2 to TRBJ1-3; no clear D gene. V shed 4 bases and J shed 7 bases, with 17 bases lying between them. Germline CDR1 reads SGHAT; CDR2 reads FQNNGV. CDR3 length: 15 residues. The CDR3 loop reads CASSSRPDPTNTIYF. In DNA form, the CDR3 reads TGTGCCAGCAGCTCCCGCCCAGACCCAACGAACACCATATATTTT.

This chain connects TRBV19 to TRBJ2-5, with D hard to call. The germline V gene encodes CDR1 LNHDA and CDR2 SQIVND (reference sequence). Trimming removed 3 bases from V and 2 bases from J, with 7 bases in between. There are 13 residues in the CDR3. The DNA for the CDR3 is TGTGCCAGTAGTATTGGGCCTCAAGAGACCCAGTACTTC. It encodes CASSIGPQETQYF.

In its sample, this clone was seen once. The chain carries TRBV27 and TRBJ2-7; TRBD1 aligns across 9 bases. The CDR3 is made up of 15 amino acids. Germline values: CDR1 MNHEY, CDR2 SMNVEV (reference sequence). V dropped 3 bases and J dropped 7; count of bases not matched to a gene: 10. CDR3 sequence: CASSLYRGPTWEQYF. The CDR3 nucleotides read TGTGCCAGCAGTTTGTACAGGGGGCCCACTTGGGAGCAGTACTTC.

The DNA of the CDR3 is TGTGCCAGCAGATCAAGGAAAGGGGTCACGAACACTGAAGCTTTCTTT. Protein sequence: CASRSRKGVTNTEAFF. This chain uses TRBV28 with TRBJ1-1; D perhaps matches TRBD1 (5 bases). V was clipped by 6 bases and J by 1 base, with 18 bases between them. This CDR3 contains 16 residues. Looked up from germline, CDR1 is MDHEN and CDR2 is SYDVKM.

This clone appeared once. The rearrangement uses TRBV6-5 and TRBJ2-2, with D uncertain. V gave up 4 bases and J gave up 7 bases, with 13 bases separating them. The germline gives CDR1 MNHEY, CDR2 SVGAGI. The CDR3 loop spans 14 amino acids. The CDR3 loop reads CASSWYGVVGELFF. The CDR3 bases are TGTGCCAGCAGTTGGTATGGGGTAGTCGGGGAGCTGTTTTTT.

This clone was detected a few times. The chain recombines TRBV6-1 with TRBJ1-6; tentative D call: TRBD1 (5 bases). Germline lookup yields CDR1 MNHNS and CDR2 SASEGT. Between the trimmed V and J ends, which lost 3 bases and 14 bases, there was a span of 14 bases. The CDR3 contains 13 residues. The CDR3 DNA reads as TGTGCCAGCAGTGAGACGGAGCCGGGGGCCCTCCACTTT. Translated: CASSETEPGALHF.

The chain joins TRBV4-1 to TRBJ1-5; maybe TRBD1 (5 bases). The CDR3 is 15 amino acids. V lost 4 bases and J 5 bases, leaving 15 bases between the germline ends. The germline V gene encodes CDR1 MGHRA and CDR2 YSYEKL. The CDR3 nucleotides are TGCGCCAGCAGCCCCTCTCAGGGTAACTATCAGCCCCAGCATTTT. Its protein product is CASSPSQGNYQPQHF.

The V gene is TRBV5-4, the J gene TRBJ2-7, with no clear D. Germline-derived CDR1 and CDR2 are SGHNT and YYREEE (reference sequence). V was shortened by 0 bases and J by 0 bases, with 7 bases between the two germline ends. This CDR3 is built from 14 residues. The CDR3 nucleotides are TGTGCCAGCAGCTTGGGGGCAGGCTCCTACGAGCAGTACTTC. Its protein product is CASSLGAGSYEQYF.

By proportion, this clone is medium-sized. The chain has TRBV4-1 and TRBJ1-2, with 9 bases fitting TRBD1. V shed 3 bases, J shed 7 bases, and the junction held 9 bases outside the gene matches. Looked up from germline, CDR1 is MGHRA and CDR2 is YSYEKL. The CDR3 is 15 residues long. The CDR3 DNA follows: TGCGCCAGCAGCCAGACAACCGGGACAGGGTTTGGCTACACCTTC. Protein product: CASSQTTGTGFGYTF.

The V gene is TRBV6-1, the J gene TRBJ1-3; maybe TRBD1 (5 bases). Trimming removed 0 bases from V and 4 bases from J, with 7 bases in between. The V gene's germline CDR1 is MNHNS and CDR2 SASEGT. This CDR3 has 14 amino acids. CDR3 sequence (DNA): TGTGCCAGCAGTGAAGCAGGGGACGGAAACACCATATATTTT. It is translated as CASSEAGDGNTIYF.

V is TRBV6-4 and J is TRBJ2-1, with 10 bases aligning to TRBD2. CDR1 and CDR2 (germline): MRHNA, SNTAGT. V shed 3 bases, J shed 9 bases, and the junction held 14 bases outside the gene matches. The length of the CDR3 is 17 residues. The CDR3 loop is CASSEGRAGGPRAEQFF. CDR3 bases: TGTGCCAGCAGTGAGGGGAGAGCGGGAGGGCCTAGGGCTGAGCAGTTCTTC.

This sequence joins TRBV5-1 and TRBJ1-4; 9 positions agree with TRBD1. Germline values: CDR1 SGHRS, CDR2 YFSETQ. V shed 2 bases and J 8 bases; nucleotides not matched to a gene: 4. CDR3 length: 14 amino acids. In DNA form, the CDR3 reads TGCGCCAGCAGCTTCTGGACAGGGGAGGAAAAACTGTTTTTT. It translates to CASSFWTGEEKLFF.

This sequence joins TRBV6-5 and TRBJ1-1; D gene unclear. Trimming pared 5 bases from V and 10 bases from J, leaving 17 bases between. Per germline, CDR1 MNHEY and CDR2 SVGAGI. The CDR3 has 13 amino acids. The CDR3 DNA is TGTGCCAGCAGTCCAAGACAAGCGAAGGGAGCTTTCTTT. Protein product: CASSPRQAKGAFF.

V usage is TRBV11-2 and J usage is TRBJ2-7; 10 positions agree with TRBD1. The germline V gene has CDR1 SGHAT and CDR2 FQNNGV. This CDR3 region has 18 residues. Germline trimming cut 3 bases from V and 6 bases from J; bases unmatched to any gene: 17. In DNA form, the CDR3 reads TGTGCCAGCAGCTTCTATCCTCCCCGAGACAGGGGGCAAAGCGAGCAGTACTTC. It yields the protein CASSFYPPRDRGQSEQYF.

J is TRBJ2-1 and V is TRBV2, with 9 bases fitting TRBD1. Trimming cost V 11 bases and J 7 bases; bases outside gene matches: 12. Germline V gene sequence: CDR1 SNHLY, CDR2 FYNNEI. The CDR3 spans 14 residues. The DNA of the CDR3 is TGTGCCGGGAAAAGGACAGGGGCTCGGAATGAGCAGTTCTTC. Translating gives CAGKRTGARNEQFF. The whole variable domain, filled in from reference TRBV2 and TRBJ2-1, reads EPEVTQTPSHQVTQMGQEVILRCVPISNHLYFYWYRQILGQKVEFLVSFYNNEISEKSEIFDDQFSVERPDGSNFTLKIRSTKLEDSAMYFCAGKRTGARNEQFFGPGTRLTVL.

This chain links TRBV2 with TRBJ2-2; D not certain. Trimming removed 6 bases from V and 5 bases from J, with 13 bases in between. From germline, CDR1 is SNHLY and CDR2 FYNNEI. The CDR3 contains 14 residues. In DNA form, the CDR3 reads TGTGCCAGCAGGAGGAGTAGTTGGACCGGGGAGCTGTTTTTT. Translating gives CASRRSSWTGELFF.